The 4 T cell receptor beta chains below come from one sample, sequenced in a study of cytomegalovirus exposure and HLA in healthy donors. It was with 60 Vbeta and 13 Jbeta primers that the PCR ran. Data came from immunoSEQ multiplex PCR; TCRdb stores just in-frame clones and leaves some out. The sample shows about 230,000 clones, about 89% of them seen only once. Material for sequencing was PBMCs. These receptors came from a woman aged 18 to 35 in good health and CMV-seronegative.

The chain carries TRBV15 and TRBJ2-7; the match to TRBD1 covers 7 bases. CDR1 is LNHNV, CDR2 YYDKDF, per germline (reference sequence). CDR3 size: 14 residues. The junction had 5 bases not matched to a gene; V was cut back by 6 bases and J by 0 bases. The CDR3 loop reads CATSRQGSSYEQYF. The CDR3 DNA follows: TGTGCCACCAGTAGACAGGGAAGCTCCTACGAGCAGTACTTC.

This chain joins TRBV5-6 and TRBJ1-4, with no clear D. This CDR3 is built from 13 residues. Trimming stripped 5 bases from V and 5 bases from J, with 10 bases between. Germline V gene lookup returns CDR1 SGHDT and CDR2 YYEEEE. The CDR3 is CASSPRRNEKLFF. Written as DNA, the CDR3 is TGTGCCAGCAGTCCAAGGCGGAATGAAAAACTGTTTTTT.

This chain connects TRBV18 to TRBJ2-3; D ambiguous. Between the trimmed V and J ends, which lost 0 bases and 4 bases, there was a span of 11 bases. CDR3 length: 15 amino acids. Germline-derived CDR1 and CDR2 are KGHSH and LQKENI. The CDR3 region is CASSPPSPGADTQYF. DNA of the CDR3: TGTGCCAGCTCACCACCGTCCCCGGGTGCAGATACGCAGTATTTT. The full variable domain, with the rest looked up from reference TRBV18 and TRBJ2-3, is NAGVMQNPRHLVRRRGQEARLRCSPMKGHSHVYWYRQLPEEGLKFMVYLQKENIIDESGMPKERFSAEFPKEGPSILRIQQVVRGDSAAYFCASSPPSPGADTQYFGPGTRLTVL.

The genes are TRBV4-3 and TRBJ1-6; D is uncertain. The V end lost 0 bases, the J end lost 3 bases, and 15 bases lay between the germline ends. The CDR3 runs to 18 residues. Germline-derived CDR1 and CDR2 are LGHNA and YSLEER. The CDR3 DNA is TGCGCCAGCAGCCAAGAGGAGGAAAGGGCCGGCTATAATTCACCCCTCCACTTT. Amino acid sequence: CASSQEEERAGYNSPLHF.